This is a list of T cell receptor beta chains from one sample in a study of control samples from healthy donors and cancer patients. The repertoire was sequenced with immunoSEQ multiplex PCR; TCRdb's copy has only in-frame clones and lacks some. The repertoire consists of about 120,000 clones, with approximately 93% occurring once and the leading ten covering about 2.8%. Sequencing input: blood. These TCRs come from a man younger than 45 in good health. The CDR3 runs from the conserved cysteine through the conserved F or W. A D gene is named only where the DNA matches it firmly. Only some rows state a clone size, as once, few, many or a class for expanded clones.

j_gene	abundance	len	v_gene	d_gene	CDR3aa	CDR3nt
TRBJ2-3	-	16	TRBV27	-	CASSPPAWGATDTQYF	TGTGCCAGCAGTCCCCCGGCGTGGGGGGCGACAGATACGCAGTATTTT
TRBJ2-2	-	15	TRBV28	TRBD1	CASSLHRGATGELFF	TGTGCCAGCAGTTTACACAGGGGGGCCACCGGGGAGCTGTTTTTT
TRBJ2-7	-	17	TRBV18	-	CASSPNRAGTGEDEQYF	TGTGCCAGCTCACCCAACAGAGCCGGGACGGGGGAAGACGAGCAGTACTTC
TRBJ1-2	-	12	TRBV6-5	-	CASSQGVRGYTF	TGTGCCAGCAGCCAAGGGGTTCGGGGCTACACCTTC
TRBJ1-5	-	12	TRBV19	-	CASSTREWPQHF	TGTGCCAGTAGTACCCGAGAGTGGCCCCAGCATTTT
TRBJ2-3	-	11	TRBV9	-	CAGGGTDTQYF	TGTGCGGGCGGTGGCACAGATACGCAGTATTTT
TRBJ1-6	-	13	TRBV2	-	CASIGQVNSPLHF	TGTGCCAGCATAGGCCAGGTCAATTCACCCCTCCACTTT
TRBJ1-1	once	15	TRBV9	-	CASSPLGAGNTEAFF	TGTGCCAGCAGCCCCCTCGGGGCGGGGAACACTGAAGCTTTCTTT
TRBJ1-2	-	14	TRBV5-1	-	CASRTNSGYYGYTF	TGCGCCAGCAGGACGAACAGCGGATACTATGGCTACACCTTC
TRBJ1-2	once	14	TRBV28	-	CAICRPDSPYGYTF	TGTGCCATTTGCCGGCCCGATTCCCCCTATGGCTACACCTTC
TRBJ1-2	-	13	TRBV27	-	CASSVDENYGYTF	TGTGCCAGCAGTGTAGACGAGAACTATGGCTACACCTTC
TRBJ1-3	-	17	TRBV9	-	CASSVASYGAEGNTIYF	TGTGCCAGCAGCGTAGCTTCCTACGGGGCAGAAGGAAACACCATATATTTT
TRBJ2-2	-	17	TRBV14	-	CASSQVNPGIDTGELFF	TGTGCCAGCAGCCAAGTTAATCCCGGAATTGATACCGGGGAGCTGTTTTTT
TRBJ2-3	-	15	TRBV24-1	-	CATSDPGLGPDTQYF	TGTGCCACCAGTGATCCGGGTCTTGGGCCCGATACGCAGTATTTT
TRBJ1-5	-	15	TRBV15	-	CATSRDLSHNQPQHF	TGTGCCACCAGCAGAGATCTGTCCCACAATCAGCCCCAGCATTTT
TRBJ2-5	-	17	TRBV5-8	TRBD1	CASSSYNRGRIKETQYF	TGTGCCAGCAGCTCCTATAACAGGGGGCGAATCAAAGAGACCCAGTACTTC
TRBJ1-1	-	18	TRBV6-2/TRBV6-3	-	CASSYSSPNVGPNTEAFF	TGTGCCAGCAGTTACTCCTCCCCTAACGTGGGTCCGAACACTGAAGCTTTCTTT
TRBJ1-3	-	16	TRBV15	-	CATSRDGSGTGNTIYF	TGTGCCACCAGCAGAGATGGTTCAGGGACTGGAAACACCATATATTTT
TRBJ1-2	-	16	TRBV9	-	CASSDQSGIPKDGHTF	TGTGCCAGCAGCGACCAGTCGGGAATACCGAAGGATGGCCACACCTTC
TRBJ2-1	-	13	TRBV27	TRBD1	CASSGTGLNEQFF	TGTGCCAGCAGCGGGACAGGGCTCAATGAGCAGTTCTTC
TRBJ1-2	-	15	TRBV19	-	CASSIGQLAGYGYTF	TGTGCCAGTAGTATCGGGCAGTTAGCTGGCTATGGCTACACCTTC
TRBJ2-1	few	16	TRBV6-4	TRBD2	CASSDSGSGGADEQFF	TGTGCCAGCAGTGACTCGGGTAGCGGGGGGGCGGATGAGCAGTTCTTC
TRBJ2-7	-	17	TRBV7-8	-	CASSPPRDSFIAYEQYF	TGTGCCAGCAGCCCTCCCCGGGACTCTTTTATAGCCTACGAGCAGTACTTC
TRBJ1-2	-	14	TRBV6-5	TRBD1	CASSIQGFVHGYTF	TGTGCCAGCAGTATACAGGGGTTTGTTCATGGCTACACCTTC
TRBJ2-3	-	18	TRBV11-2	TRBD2	CASSLDFTSGGATDTQYF	TGTGCCAGCAGCTTAGACTTCACTAGCGGGGGGGCAACAGATACGCAGTATTTT
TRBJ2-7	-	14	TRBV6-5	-	CASSRNGSPDEQYF	TGTGCCAGCAGTCGTAATGGATCTCCCGACGAGCAGTACTTC
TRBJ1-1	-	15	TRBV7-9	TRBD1	CASSTQTGVNTEAFF	TGTGCCAGCAGCACCCAGACAGGGGTGAACACTGAAGCTTTCTTT
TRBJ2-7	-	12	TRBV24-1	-	CATSEGEGEQYF	TGTGCCACCAGTGAAGGTGAGGGCGAGCAGTACTTC
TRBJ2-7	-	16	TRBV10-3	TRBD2	CAIRTSGGSSSYEQYF	TGTGCCATCAGGACTAGCGGGGGCTCCAGCTCCTACGAGCAGTACTTC
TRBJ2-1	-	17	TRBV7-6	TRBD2	CASSLAWAGGRYNEQFF	TGTGCCAGCAGCTTAGCCTGGGCGGGGGGGCGCTACAATGAGCAGTTCTTC
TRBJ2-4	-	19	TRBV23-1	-	CASSRAGDSTNEAKNIQYF	TGCGCCAGCAGTCGGGCCGGAGACAGCACTAACGAGGCCAAAAACATTCAGTACTTC
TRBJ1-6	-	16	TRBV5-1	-	CASSLVGGLNTSPLHF	TGCGCCAGCAGCTTGGTTGGAGGCCTGAATACTTCACCCCTCCACTTT
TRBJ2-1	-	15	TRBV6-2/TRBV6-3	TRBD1	CASSSDRGPNNEQFF	TGTGCCAGCAGCTCCGACAGGGGCCCCAACAATGAGCAGTTCTTC
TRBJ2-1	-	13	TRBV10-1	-	CASRLGRIGEQFF	TGCGCCAGCAGACTCGGACGAATAGGGGAGCAGTTCTTC
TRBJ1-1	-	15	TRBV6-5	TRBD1	CATVRTGNMNTEAFF	TGTGCCACCGTCCGGACAGGCAATATGAACACTGAAGCTTTCTTT
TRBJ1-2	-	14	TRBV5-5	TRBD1	CASSSADRGYGYTF	TGTGCCAGCAGCTCCGCTGACAGGGGGTATGGCTACACCTTC
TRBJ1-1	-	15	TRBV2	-	CASIRDGLMNTEAFF	TGTGCCAGTATAAGGGACGGTTTGATGAACACTGAAGCTTTCTTT
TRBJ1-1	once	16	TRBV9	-	CASSVVGWGMNTEAFF	TGTGCCAGCAGCGTAGTTGGCTGGGGAATGAACACTGAAGCTTTCTTT
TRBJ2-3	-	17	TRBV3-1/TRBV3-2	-	CASSQGVVLESTDTQYF	TGTGCCAGCAGCCAAGGCGTAGTACTAGAAAGCACAGATACGCAGTATTTT
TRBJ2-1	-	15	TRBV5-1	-	CASSDRGGLYNEQFF	TGCGCCAGCAGCGACCGAGGGGGGCTTTACAATGAGCAGTTCTTC
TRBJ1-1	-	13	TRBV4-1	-	CASSLSENTEAFF	TGCGCCAGCAGCCTCAGTGAGAACACTGAAGCTTTCTTT
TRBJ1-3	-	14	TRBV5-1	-	CASSLAGSGNTIYF	TGCGCCAGCAGCTTGGCAGGCTCTGGAAACACCATATATTTT
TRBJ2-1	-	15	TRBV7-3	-	CASSPIGAFGDEQFF	TGTGCCAGCAGTCCCATCGGAGCTTTTGGCGATGAGCAGTTCTTC
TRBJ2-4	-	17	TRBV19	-	CASSIEGAVRAKNIQYF	TGTGCCAGTAGTATAGAGGGGGCGGTCCGAGCCAAAAACATTCAGTACTTC
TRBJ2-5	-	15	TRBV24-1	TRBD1	CATSDNRGDPETQYF	TGTGCCACCAGTGACAACAGGGGGGACCCAGAGACCCAGTACTTC
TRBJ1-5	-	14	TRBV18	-	CASSPGGNNQPQHF	TGTGCCAGCTCACCAGGGGGGAACAATCAGCCCCAGCATTTT